The source of this T cell receptor beta chain is a study of T cell responses to AZD1222 COVID-19 vaccine. Study-level findings and limits: Just a handful of AZD1222 recipients tested seropositive at baseline. Spike regions recognized by vaccine-associated CD4 TCRs spanned the protein, led by 160-218 and 743-854. A mostly white British donor set with more females was recruited, and clonal diversity was possibly underestimated. Epitopes outside B.1.351 and B.1.1.7 mutated regions reportedly drew nearly half of spike TCRs.

Comments on this clone: As yet, its antigen is unknown.

Using immunoSEQ multiplex PCR, the repertoire was profiled, and TCRdb retains in-frame clones only, with some absent. The sample lists about 88,000 clones; approximately 91% were seen once. The TCR originated in an adult in good health. The material was peripheral blood, obtained on day 0 of AZD1222 vaccination.

The CDR3 region is CAWSPGTGESPLHF. DNA of the CDR3: TGTGCCTGGAGTCCGGGGACAGGGGAATCACCCCTCCACTTT. This rearrangement joins TRBV30 to TRBJ1-6, with 10 bases fitting TRBD1. The CDR3 sequence is 14 residues long. The trim removed 2 bases at V and 10 bases at J, leaving 5 bases unmatched. Germline V CDR1 and CDR2: GTSNPN, SVGIG (reference sequence).